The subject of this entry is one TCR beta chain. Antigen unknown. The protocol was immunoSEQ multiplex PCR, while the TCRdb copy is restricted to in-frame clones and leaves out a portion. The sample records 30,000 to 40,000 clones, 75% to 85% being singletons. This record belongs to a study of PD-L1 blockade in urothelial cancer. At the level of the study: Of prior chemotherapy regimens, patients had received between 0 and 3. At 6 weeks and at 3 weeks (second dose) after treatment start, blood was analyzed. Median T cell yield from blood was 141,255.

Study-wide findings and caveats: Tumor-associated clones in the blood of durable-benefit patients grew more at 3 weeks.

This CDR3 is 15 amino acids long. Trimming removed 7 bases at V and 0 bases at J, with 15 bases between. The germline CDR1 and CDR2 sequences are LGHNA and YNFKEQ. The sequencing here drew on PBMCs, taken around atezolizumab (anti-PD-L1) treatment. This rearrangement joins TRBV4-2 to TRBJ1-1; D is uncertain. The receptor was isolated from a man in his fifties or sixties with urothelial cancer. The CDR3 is CASNAPGGLNTEAFF. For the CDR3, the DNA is TGTGCCAGCAACGCCCCGGGAGGCTTGAACACTGAAGCTTTCTTT.